This T cell receptor (beta chain) comes out of a study of a mutant IDH1 vaccine in newly diagnosed glioma. At the level of the study: Patients were started on vaccination 4-6 weeks after radiotherapy alone, or with temozolomide cycles. Previous care, which was radiotherapy, temozolomide, or both, most often involved both. General study findings and limits: Overall, about 93% of patients had vaccine-induced immune responses.

The CDR3 has 15 amino acids. With 5 bases clipped from V and 3 bases from J, the junction kept 6 bases outside the gene matches. CDR1 is SGHAT, CDR2 FQDESV, per germline (reference sequence). Assay used: immunoSEQ multiplex PCR; TCRdb lists only in-frame clones, some missing. The data contain roughly 48,000 clones, over 60% of them singletons. The time point: week 35, safety follow-up. Topical imiquimod was applied with each vaccine dose, which held 300 ug of mutant IDH1 20-mer peptide. Remarks on this clone: The antigen is not known.

The gene calls are TRBV11-1 and TRBJ2-3; TRBD1 aligns across 9 bases. This TCR came from a man aged 40-50 years with glioma. The sample was PBMCs, taken from a glioma patient whose treatment included an IDH1 peptide vaccine. The CDR3 here is CASSQDRGRTDTQYF. The CDR3 DNA reads as TGTGCCAGCAGCCAGGACAGGGGACGAACAGATACGCAGTATTTT.